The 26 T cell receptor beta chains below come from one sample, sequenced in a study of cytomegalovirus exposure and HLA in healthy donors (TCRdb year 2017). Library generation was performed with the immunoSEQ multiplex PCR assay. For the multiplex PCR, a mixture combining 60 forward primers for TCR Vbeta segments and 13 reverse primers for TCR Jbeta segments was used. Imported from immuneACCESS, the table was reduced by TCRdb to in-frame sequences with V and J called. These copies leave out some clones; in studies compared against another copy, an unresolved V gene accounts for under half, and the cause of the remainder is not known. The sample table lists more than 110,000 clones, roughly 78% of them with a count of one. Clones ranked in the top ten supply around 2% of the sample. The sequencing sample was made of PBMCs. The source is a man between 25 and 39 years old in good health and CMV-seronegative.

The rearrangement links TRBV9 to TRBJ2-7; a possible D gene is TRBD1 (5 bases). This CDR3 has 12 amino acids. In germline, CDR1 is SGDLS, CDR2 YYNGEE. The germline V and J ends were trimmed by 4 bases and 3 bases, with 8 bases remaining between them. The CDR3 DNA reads TGTGCCAGCAGCATTGACAGCTACGAGCAGTACTTC. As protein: CASSIDSYEQYF.

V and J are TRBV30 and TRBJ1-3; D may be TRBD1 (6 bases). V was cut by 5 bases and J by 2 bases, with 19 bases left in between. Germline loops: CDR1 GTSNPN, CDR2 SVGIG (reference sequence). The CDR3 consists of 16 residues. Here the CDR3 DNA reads TGTGCCTGGGAGAAGCCCGGACAGACTGCTGGAAACACCATATATTTT. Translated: CAWEKPGQTAGNTIYF.

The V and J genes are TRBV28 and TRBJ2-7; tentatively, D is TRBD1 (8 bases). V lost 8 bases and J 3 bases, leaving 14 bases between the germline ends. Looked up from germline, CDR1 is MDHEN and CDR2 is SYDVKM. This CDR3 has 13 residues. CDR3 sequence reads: CASCGGQVYEQYF. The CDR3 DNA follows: TGTGCCAGCTGCGGGGGACAGGTCTACGAGCAGTACTTC.

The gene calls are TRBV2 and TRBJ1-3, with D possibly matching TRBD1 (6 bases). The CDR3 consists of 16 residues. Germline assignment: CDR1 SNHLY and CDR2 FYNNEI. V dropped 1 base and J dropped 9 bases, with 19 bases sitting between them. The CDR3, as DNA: TGTGCCAGCAGTGAAGACCGGGGGGCTTACAAAAGCACCATATATTTT. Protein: CASSEDRGAYKSTIYF.

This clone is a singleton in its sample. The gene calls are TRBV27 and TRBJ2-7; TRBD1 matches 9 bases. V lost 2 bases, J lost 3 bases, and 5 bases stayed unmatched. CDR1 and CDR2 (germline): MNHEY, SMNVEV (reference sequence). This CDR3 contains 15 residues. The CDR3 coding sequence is TGTGCCAGCAGTTTAGGGACAGGGTGGCACTACGAGCAGTACTTC. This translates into CASSLGTGWHYEQYF.

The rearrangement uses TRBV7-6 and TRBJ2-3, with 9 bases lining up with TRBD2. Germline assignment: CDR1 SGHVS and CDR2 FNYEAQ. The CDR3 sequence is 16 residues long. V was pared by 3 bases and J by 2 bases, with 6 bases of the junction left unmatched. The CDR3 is CASSFQASGATDTQYF. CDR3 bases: TGTGCCAGCAGCTTTCAGGCTAGCGGGGCCACAGATACGCAGTATTTT.

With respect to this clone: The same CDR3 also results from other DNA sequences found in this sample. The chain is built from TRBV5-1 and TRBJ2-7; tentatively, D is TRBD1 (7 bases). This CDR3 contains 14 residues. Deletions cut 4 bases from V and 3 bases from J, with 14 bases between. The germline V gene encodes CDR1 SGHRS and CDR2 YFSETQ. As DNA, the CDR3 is TGCGCCAGCAGCCTCCGACAGGGAGGCTACGAGCAGTACTTC. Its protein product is CASSLRQGGYEQYF. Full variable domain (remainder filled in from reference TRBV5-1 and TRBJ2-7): KAGVTQTPRYLIKTRGQQVTLSCSPISGHRSVSWYQQTPGQGLQFLFEYFSETQRNKGNFPGRFSGRQFSNSRSEMNVSTLELGDSALYLCASSLRQGGYEQYFGPGTRLTVT.

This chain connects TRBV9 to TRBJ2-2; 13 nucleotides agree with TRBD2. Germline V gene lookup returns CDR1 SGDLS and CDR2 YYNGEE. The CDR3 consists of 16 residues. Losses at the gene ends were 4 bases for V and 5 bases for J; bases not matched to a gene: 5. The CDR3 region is CASSSGLAGLTGELFF. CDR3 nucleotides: TGTGCCAGCAGCTCGGGACTAGCGGGACTTACCGGGGAGCTGTTTTTT. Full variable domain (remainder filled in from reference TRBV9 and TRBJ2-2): DSGVTQTPKHLITATGQRVTLRCSPRSGDLSVYWYQQSLDQGLQFLIQYYNGEERAKGNILERFSAQQFPDLHSELNLSSLELGDSALYFCASSSGLAGLTGELFFGEGSRLTVL.

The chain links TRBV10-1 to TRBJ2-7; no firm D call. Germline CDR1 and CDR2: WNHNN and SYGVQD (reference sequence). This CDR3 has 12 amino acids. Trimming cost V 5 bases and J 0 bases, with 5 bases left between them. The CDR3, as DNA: TGCGCCAGCAGTCGCAGCTCCTACGAGCAGTACTTC. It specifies CASSRSSYEQYF.

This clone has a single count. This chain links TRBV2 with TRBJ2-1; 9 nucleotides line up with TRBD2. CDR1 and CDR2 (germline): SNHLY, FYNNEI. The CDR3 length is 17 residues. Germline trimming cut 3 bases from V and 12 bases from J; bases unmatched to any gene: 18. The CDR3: CASSESFKPGLASLQFF. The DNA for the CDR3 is TGTGCCAGCAGTGAGTCCTTCAAGCCGGGACTAGCAAGCTTGCAGTTCTTC.

CDR3 residues: CASTGWGPDTQYF. The CDR3 nucleotides read TGTGCCAGCACGGGATGGGGGCCAGATACGCAGTATTTT. The chain links TRBV6-6 to TRBJ2-3; D is possibly TRBD1 (6 bases). Germline CDR1 is MNHNY and CDR2 is SVGAGI (reference sequence). CDR3 length: 13 residues. V lost 7 bases to trimming and J lost 4 bases, with 12 bases between them.

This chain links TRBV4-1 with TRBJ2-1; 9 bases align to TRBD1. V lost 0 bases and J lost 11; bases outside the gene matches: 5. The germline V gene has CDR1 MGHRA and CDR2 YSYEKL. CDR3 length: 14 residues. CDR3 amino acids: CASSQEGTGYQQFF. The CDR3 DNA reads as TGCGCCAGCAGCCAAGAAGGGACAGGGTATCAGCAGTTCTTC.

DNA for the CDR3: TGCGCCAGCAGCCAAGGGTGGCTCGACCCTAGTCCCTACAATGAGCAGTTCTTC. Translated, it gives CASSQGWLDPSPYNEQFF. The rearrangement joins TRBV4-1 to TRBJ2-1; D is ambiguous. Deletions cut 1 base from V and 2 bases from J, with 18 bases between. This CDR3 is 18 amino acids long. Germline CDR1 MGHRA, CDR2 YSYEKL.

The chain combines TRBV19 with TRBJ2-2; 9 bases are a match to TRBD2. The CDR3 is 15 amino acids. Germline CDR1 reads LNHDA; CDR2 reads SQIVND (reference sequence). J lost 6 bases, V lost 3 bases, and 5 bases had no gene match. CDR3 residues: CASSISGRFAGELFF. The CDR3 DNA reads TGTGCCAGTAGTATTAGCGGGAGATTCGCCGGGGAGCTGTTTTTT.

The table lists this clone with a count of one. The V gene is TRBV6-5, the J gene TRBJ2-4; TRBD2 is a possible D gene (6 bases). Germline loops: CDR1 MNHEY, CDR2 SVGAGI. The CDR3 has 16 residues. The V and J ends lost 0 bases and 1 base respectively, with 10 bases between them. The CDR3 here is CASSYSDRGAKNIQYF. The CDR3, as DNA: TGTGCCAGCAGTTACTCGGACCGGGGGGCCAAAAACATTCAGTACTTC.

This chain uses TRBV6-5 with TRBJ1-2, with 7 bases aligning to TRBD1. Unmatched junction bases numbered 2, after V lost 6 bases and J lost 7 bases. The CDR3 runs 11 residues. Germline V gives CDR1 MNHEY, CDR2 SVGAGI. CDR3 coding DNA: TGTGCCAGCAGGGCAGGGGGTGGCTACACCTTC. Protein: CASRAGGGYTF.

In DNA, the CDR3 is TGTGCCTATGAAGGACTTTGGAACACTGAAGCTTTCTTT. Translating it yields CAYEGLWNTEAFF. The chain joins TRBV6-6 to TRBJ1-1; D gene ambiguous. Germline assignment: CDR1 MNHNY and CDR2 SVGAGI (reference sequence). The CDR3 is made up of 13 amino acids. V lost 11 bases to trimming and J lost 1 base, with 14 bases between them.

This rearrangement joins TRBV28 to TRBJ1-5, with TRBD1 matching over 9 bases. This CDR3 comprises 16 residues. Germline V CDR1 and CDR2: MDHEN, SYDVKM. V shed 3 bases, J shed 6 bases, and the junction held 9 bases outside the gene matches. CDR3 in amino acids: CASSFQPGTGIQPQHF. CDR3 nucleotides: TGTGCCAGCAGTTTTCAACCCGGGACAGGGATTCAGCCCCAGCATTTT.

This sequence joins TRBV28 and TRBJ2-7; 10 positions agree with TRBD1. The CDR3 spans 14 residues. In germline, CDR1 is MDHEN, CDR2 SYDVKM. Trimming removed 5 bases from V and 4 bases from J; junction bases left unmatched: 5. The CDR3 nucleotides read TGTGCCAGCAGTGAGACAGGGGGCCCGTACGAGCAGTACTTC. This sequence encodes CASSETGGPYEQYF.

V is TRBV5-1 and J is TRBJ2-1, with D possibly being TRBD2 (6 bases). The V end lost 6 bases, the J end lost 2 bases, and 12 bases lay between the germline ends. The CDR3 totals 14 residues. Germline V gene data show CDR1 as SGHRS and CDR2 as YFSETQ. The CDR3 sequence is CASMALATYNEQFF. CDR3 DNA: TGCGCCAGCATGGCACTAGCTACCTACAATGAGCAGTTCTTC.

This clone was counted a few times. This CDR3 reads CASSLLASTDTQYF. CDR3 nucleotide sequence: TGTGCCAGCAGCTTGCTAGCGAGCACAGATACGCAGTATTTT. V and J are TRBV5-5 and TRBJ2-3; possible D gene TRBD2, 6 bases. This CDR3 spans 14 amino acids. V was pared by 1 base and J by 0 bases, with 6 bases between. Germline CDR1 SGHKS, CDR2 YYEKEE (reference sequence).

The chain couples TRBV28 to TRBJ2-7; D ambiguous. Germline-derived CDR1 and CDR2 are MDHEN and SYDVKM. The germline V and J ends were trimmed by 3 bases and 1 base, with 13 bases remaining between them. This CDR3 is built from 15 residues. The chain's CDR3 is CASSFRGATSYEQYF. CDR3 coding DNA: TGTGCCAGCAGTTTCCGCGGCGCAACGTCCTACGAGCAGTACTTC.

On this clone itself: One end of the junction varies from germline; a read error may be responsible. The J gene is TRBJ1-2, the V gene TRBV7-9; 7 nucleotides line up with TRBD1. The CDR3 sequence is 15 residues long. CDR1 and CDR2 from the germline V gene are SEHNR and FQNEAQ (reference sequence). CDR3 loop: CASSSRDSAYYSYTF. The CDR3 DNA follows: TGTGCCAGCAGCTCCCGGGACAGCGCCTACTATAGCTACACCTTC.

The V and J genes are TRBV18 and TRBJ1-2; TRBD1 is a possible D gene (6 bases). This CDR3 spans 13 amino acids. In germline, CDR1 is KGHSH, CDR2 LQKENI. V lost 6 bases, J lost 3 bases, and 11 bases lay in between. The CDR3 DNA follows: TGTGCCAGCTCCAACAGGGTGGACTATGGCTACACCTTC. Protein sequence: CASSNRVDYGYTF.

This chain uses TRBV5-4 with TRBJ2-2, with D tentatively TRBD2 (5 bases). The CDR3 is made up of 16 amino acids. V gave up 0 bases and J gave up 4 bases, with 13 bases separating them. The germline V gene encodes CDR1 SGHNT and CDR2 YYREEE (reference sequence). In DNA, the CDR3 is TGTGCCAGCAGCTTGGTCCGGACTGGATTCACCGGGGAGCTGTTTTTT. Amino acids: CASSLVRTGFTGELFF. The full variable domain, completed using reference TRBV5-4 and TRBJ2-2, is ETGVTQSPTHLIKTRGQQVTLRCSSQSGHNTVSWYQQALGQGPQFIFQYYREEENGRGNFPPRFSGLQFPNYSSELNVNALELDDSALYLCASSLVRTGFTGELFFGEGSRLTVL.

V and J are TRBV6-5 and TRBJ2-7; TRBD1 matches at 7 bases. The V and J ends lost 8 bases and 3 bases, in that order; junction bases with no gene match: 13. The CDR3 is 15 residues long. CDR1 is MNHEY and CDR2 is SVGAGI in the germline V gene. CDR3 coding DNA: TGTGCCAGCGCCGAACAGGACAGGCGAAGCTACGAGCAGTACTTC. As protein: CASAEQDRRSYEQYF.